The entry below gives a single T cell receptor beta chain sequence along with its context. The data stem from a study of PD-1 blockade in mismatch repair-deficient tumors. The CDR3 consists of 11 residues. The V end was cut by 4 bases, the J end by 5 bases, with 6 bases between. CDR1 and CDR2 from the germline V gene are MDHEN and SYDVKM. The method was immunoSEQ multiplex PCR; TCRdb's version includes in-frame clones alone and lacks a portion of them. The sample carries some 84,000 clones, roughly 80% recorded once. Material: peripheral blood, obtained 12 weeks after starting pembrolizumab. The gene calls are TRBV28 and TRBJ2-7; D is undetermined. The clonotype was recovered from an adult with mismatch repair-deficient cancer. CDR3 sequence reads: CASSYSNEQYF. CDR3 sequence (DNA): TGTGCCAGCAGTTACAGTAACGAGCAGTACTTC.